This TCR beta chain was observed in a study of blood T cell repertoires in COVID-19. CDR1 is LGHDT and CDR2 is YNNKEL in the germline V gene (reference sequence). This CDR3 comprises 16 residues. V was pared by 4 bases and J by 4 bases, with 4 bases of the junction left unmatched. In the authors' workflow: By means of reference gene primer amplification, nucleated cell counts were estimated. Repertoires were generated with immunoSEQ multiplex PCR, while TCRdb's copy carries only in-frame clones and drops some. That table supplies the V and J calls and clone size; D and trimming were determined from the DNA. The sample yields about 400,000 clones, 88% seen once. Recruits, aged about 18 to 95 years, lived in roughly 22 US areas.

The rearrangement joins TRBV3-1 (or the pseudogene TRBV3-2) to TRBJ2-2; 12 bases are shared with TRBD1. The sequence was obtained from a woman in her forties with acute COVID-19. Sequenced sample: PBMCs or T cells enriched from blood (not recorded which). CDR3 amino acids: CASSRGTGGGTGELFF. The CDR3 coding sequence is TGTGCCAGCAGCCGCGGGACAGGGGGCGGCACCGGGGAGCTGTTTTTT.